One T cell receptor (beta chain) is described in this entry. What it recognizes is unknown. RNA was extracted from bulk tissue without any cell sorting. The data stem from a study of tumor and adjacent non-tumor tissue in lung cancer. About the research overall: Samples averaged around 3.9 million productive TCRbeta reads each.

Study-wide findings and caveats: Normal lung showed higher cumulative top 100 clone frequency than tumor. Compared with tumor, normal lung showed significantly lower TCR diversity.

Three rounds of nested PCR, following a modified ARM-PCR protocol, produced the TCRbeta library. TCRdb re-analysed the multiplex PCR reads in MiXCR, keeping a single row per CDR3 protein. The sample includes about 200,000 distinct CDR3 sequences, 60% to 85% of them seen just once. This CDR3 contains 16 residues. Trimming pared 3 bases from V and 0 bases from J, leaving 12 bases between. The sequenced sample was lung tumor tissue. This sequence originates from a man in his sixties with non-small cell lung cancer. This chain joins TRBV12-3 or TRBV12-4 and TRBJ1-3; the D gene is possibly TRBD1 (6 bases). For the CDR3, the DNA is TGTGCCAGCAGTTTCGCTGCACAGGGCTCTGGAAACACCATATATTTT. Protein sequence: CASSFAAQGSGNTIYF.